This T cell receptor beta chain derives from a study of cytomegalovirus exposure and HLA in healthy donors. J was trimmed by 0 bases and V by 3 bases; bases with no gene match: 5. This CDR3 comprises 17 residues. Per the germline V gene, CDR1 is SGHAT and CDR2 is FQNNGV. Overall study results and limits: Under in vitro conditions, a few CMV-associated chains were confirmed as specific for CMV antigens. Later analysis identified a missense DCLRE1C variant that was linked to TCR beta V- and J-gene trimming. Later analysis reportedly placed an Asian-associated ancestry cluster below the roughly 680-donor mean in N-insertions.

Use of 60 Vbeta and 13 Jbeta primers characterized the PCR. Sequencing used immunoSEQ multiplex PCR; TCRdb keeps in-frame clones, though not all of them. In the table there are under 200,000 clones, roughly 60% of which are singletons. This clone has just a few counts. Its target is unknown. The chain links TRBV11-2 to TRBJ2-4; 10 positions agree with TRBD2. The TCR comes from a man aged 40-50 years in good health and CMV-seronegative. The specimen was PBMCs. CDR3 in DNA: TGTGCCAGCAGCTTGGTACTAGCGGGGCTAGCCAAAAACATTCAGTACTTC. Translating gives CASSLVLAGLAKNIQYF.